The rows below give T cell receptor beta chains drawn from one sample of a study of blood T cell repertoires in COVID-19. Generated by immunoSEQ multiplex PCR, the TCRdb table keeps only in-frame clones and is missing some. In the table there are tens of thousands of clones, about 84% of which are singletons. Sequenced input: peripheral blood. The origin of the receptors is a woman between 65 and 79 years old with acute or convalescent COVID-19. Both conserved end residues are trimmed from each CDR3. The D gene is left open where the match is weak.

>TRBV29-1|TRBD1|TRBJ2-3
SVEGTGRTDTQY
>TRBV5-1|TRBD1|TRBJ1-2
ASSWGRTGTNYGYT
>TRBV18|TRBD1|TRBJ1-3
ASSPQRPGTGDTIY
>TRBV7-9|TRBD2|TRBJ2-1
ASSSGTSINEQF
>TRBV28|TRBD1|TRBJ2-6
ASSVPGQGAVGANVLT
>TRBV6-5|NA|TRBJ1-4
ASKQDGHNEKLF
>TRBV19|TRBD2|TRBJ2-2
ASSKGTSGDFANTGELF
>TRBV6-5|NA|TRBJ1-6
ASSYLGSSYNSPLH
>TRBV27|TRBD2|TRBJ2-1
ASSRLAGAHNEQF
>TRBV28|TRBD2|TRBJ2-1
ASSSTMGGLVIHEQF
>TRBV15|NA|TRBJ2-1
ATSRDRRGDEQF
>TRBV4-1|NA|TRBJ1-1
ASSQEGWQVKAEAF
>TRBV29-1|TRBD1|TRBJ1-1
SVPAGGASLGTEAF
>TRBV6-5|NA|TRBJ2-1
ASSYKTGKNEQF
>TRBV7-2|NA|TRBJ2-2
ASSPQGTGELF
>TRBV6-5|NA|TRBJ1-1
ASSHGGGHTEAF
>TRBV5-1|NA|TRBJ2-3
ASSLVQGSDTQY
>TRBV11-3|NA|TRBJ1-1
ASRRTENTEAF
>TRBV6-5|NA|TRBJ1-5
ASSYSFTSNQPQH
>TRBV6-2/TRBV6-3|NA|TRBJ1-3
ASSYSGRAGGGNTIY
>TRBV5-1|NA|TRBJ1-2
ASSLGTLDTGYT
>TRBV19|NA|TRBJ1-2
ASSPQSVANYGYT
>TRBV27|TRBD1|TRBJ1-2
ASSLGTGYGYT
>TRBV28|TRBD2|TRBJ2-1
ASSFKLAGRNEQF
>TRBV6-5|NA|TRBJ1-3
ASRGAGNTIY
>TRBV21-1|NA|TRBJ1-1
ASSKPTGQSNTEAF
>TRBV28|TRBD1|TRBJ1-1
ASSRTMGQGNTEAF
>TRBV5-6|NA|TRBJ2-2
ASSLVGVNTGELF
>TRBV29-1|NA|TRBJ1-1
SVEGGQYEAF
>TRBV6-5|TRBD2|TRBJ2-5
ASRRGTSGEETQY
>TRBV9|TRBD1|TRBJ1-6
ASSVTTGYNSPLH
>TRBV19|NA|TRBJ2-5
ASSLGRSQETQY
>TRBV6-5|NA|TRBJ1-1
ASSYMSVNTEAF
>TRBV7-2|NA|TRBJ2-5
ASSLAGGEETQY
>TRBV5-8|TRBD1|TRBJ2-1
ASSLSTGSYNEQF
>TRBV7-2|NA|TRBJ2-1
ASSPWASEGHEQF
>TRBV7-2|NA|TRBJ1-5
ASSLSWGVYQPQH
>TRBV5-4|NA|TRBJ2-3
ASSREAGNTDTQY
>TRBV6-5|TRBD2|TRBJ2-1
ASSYLAGVSYNEQF
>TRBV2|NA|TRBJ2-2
ASSRQSLNTGELF
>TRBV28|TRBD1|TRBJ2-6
ASTDPGQGVSGANVLT
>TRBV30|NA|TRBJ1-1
AWLQGPTNTEAF
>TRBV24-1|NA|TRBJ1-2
ATSDPTGSGGYT
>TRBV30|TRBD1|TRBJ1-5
AWSPGQGSNQPQH
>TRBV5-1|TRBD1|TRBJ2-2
ASSLGDREDTGELF
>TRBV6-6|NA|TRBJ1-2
ASSLKKPTAYFYGYT
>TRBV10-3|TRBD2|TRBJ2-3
AISTSSGRTDTQY
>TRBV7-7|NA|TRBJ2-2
ASSLGRGNTGELF
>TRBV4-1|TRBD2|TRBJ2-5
ASRGASGDQETQY
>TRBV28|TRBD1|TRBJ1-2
ASSLETDRAWGYT
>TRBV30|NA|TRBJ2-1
AWSGASPHNEQF
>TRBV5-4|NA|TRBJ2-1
ASSTGPSGYNEQF